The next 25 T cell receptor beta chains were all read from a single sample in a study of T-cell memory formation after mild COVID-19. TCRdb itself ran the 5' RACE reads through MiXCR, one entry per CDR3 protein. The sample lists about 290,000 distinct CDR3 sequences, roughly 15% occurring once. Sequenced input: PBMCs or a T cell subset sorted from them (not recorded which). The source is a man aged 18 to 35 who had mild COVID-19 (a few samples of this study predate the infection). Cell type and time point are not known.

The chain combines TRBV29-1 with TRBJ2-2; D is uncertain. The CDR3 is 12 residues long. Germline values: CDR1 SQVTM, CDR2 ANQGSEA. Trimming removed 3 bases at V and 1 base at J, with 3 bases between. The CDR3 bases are TGCAGCGTTGACGGGAACACCGGGGAGCTGTTTTTT. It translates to CSVDGNTGELFF.

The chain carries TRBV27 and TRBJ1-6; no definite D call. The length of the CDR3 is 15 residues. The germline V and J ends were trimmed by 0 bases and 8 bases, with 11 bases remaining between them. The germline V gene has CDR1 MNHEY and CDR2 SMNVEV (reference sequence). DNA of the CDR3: TGTGCCAGCAGTTTATCCGTGTTGGGTTATTCACCCCTCCACTTT. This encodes CASSLSVLGYSPLHF.

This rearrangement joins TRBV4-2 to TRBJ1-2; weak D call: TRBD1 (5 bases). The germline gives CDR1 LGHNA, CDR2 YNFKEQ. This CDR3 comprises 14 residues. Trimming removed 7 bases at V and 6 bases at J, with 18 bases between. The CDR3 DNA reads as TGTGCCAGCACTCGAGACGGCAGGGAGGATGGCTACACCTTC. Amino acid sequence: CASTRDGREDGYTF.

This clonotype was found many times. For the CDR3, the DNA is TGTGCCAGCAGCGTAGGCAGGGGGACGGTAGAGCAGTACGTC. Translated, it gives CASSVGRGTVEQYV. The J gene is TRBJ2-7, the V gene TRBV9; 7 bases are a match to TRBD1. Germline values: CDR1 SGDLS, CDR2 YYNGEE. The CDR3 spans 14 residues. V gave up 0 bases and J gave up 7 bases; unmatched junction bases: 7.

The CDR3 DNA reads TGCGCCAGCAGCCAAGCGTTGGCCGGGGGTCAGCCCCAGCATTTT. Residues: CASSQALAGGQPQHF. The rearrangement uses TRBV4-1 and TRBJ1-5; maybe TRBD1 (5 bases). V was clipped by 1 base and J by 6 bases, with 13 bases between them. The CDR3 covers 15 residues. The germline CDR1 and CDR2 sequences are MGHRA and YSYEKL.

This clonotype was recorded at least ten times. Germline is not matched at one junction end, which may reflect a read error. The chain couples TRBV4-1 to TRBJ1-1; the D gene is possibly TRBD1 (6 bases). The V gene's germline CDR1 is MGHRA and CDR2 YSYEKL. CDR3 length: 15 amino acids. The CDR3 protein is CASSQDLGGGTEAFF. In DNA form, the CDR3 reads TGTGCCAGCAGCCAAGATCTAGGGGGAGGAACTGAAGCTTTCTTT.

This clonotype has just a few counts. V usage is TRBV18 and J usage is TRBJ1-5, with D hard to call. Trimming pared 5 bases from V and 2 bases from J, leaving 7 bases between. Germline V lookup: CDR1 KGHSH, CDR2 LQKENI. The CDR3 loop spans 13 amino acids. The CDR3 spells CASSTNRNQPQHF. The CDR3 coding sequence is TGTGCCAGCTCAACTAACCGCAATCAGCCCCAGCATTTT.

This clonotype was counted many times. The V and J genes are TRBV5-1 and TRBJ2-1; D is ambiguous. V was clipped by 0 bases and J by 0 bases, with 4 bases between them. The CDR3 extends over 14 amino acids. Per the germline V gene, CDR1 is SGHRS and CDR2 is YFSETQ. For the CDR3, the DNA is TGCGCCAGCAGCTTGGCTAGCTCCTACAATGAGCAGTTCTTC. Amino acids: CASSLASSYNEQFF.

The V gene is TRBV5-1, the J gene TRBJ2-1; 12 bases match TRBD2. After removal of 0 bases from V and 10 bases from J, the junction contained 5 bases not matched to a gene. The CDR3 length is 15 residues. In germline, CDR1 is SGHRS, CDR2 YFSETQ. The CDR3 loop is CASSLASGGAREQFF. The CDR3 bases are TGCGCCAGCAGCTTGGCTAGCGGGGGGGCCAGGGAGCAGTTCTTC.

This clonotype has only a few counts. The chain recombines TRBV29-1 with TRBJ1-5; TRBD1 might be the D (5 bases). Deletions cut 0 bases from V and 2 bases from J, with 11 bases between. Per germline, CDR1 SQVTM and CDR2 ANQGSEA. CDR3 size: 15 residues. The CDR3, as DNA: TGCAGCGTTGAAGATTCCGGGACCGGCAATCAGCCCCAGCATTTT. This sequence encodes CSVEDSGTGNQPQHF. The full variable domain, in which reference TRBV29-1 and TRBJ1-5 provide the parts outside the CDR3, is SAVISQKPSRDICQRGTSLTIQCQVDSQVTMMFWYRQQPGQSLTLIATANQGSEATYESGFVIDKFPISRPNLTFSTLTVSNMSPEDSSIYLCSVEDSGTGNQPQHFGDGTRLSIL.

The CDR3 DNA reads TGTGCCAGCTCACCACCGGTGGTCCAGGGGGCTGGCTACACCTTC. This translates into CASSPPVVQGAGYTF. The rearrangement uses TRBV18 and TRBJ1-2; 8 bases line up with TRBD1. There are 15 residues in the CDR3. In germline, CDR1 is KGHSH, CDR2 LQKENI. The V gene end was trimmed by 0 bases and the J gene end by 7 bases; junction bases not matched to a gene: 7. The full variable domain, completed using reference TRBV18 and TRBJ1-2, is NAGVMQNPRHLVRRRGQEARLRCSPMKGHSHVYWYRQLPEEGLKFMVYLQKENIIDESGMPKERFSAEFPKEGPSILRIQQVVRGDSAAYFCASSPPVVQGAGYTFGSGTRLTVV.

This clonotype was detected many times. The CDR3 DNA is TGCGCCAGCAGCCAAGGGAAGAGTTTCTATGGCTACACCTTC. Its protein product is CASSQGKSFYGYTF. The gene calls are TRBV4-3 and TRBJ1-2; D remains ambiguous. This CDR3 is built from 14 residues. CDR1 LGHNA and CDR2 YSLEER come from the germline V gene. Trimming cost V 1 base and J 4 bases, with 10 bases left between them.

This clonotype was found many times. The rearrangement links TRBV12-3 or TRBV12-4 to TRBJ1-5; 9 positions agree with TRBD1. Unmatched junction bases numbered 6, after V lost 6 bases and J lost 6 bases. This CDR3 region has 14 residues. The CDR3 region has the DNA TGTGCCAGCAGCCCGGGACAGGGAGGTCAGCCCCAGCATTTT. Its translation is CASSPGQGGQPQHF.

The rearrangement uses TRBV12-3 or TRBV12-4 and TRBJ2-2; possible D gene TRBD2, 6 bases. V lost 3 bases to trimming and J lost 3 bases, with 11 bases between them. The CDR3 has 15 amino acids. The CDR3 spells CASSFRLGYTGELFF. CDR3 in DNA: TGTGCCAGCAGTTTCAGACTAGGCTACACCGGGGAGCTGTTTTTT.

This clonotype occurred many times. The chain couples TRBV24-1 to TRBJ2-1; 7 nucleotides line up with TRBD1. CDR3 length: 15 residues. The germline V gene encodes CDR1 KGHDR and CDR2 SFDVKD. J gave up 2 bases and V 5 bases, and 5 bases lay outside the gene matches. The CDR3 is CATSVAGTAYNEQFF. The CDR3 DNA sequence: TGTGCCACCAGTGTCGCCGGGACAGCCTACAATGAGCAGTTCTTC.

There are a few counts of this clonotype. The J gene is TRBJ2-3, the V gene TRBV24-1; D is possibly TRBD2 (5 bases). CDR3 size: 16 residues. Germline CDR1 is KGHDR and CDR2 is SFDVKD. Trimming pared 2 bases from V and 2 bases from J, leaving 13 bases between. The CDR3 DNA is TGTGCCACCAGTGATTCGGGGAGCGGATACACAGATACGCAGTATTTT. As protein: CATSDSGSGYTDTQYF.

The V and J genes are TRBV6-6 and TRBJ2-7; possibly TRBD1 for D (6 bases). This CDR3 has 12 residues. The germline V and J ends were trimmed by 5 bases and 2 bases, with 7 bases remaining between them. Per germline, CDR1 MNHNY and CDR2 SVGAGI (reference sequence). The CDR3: CASSQGTYEQYV. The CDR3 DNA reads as TGTGCCAGCAGTCAGGGGACCTACGAGCAGTACGTC.

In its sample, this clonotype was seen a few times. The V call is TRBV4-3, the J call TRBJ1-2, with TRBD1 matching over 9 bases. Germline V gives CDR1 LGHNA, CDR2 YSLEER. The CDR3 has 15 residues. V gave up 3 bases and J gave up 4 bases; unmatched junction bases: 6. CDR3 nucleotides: TGCGCCAGCAGCCAGTCGACAGGGGGGCCCTATGGCTACACCTTC. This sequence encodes CASSQSTGGPYGYTF.

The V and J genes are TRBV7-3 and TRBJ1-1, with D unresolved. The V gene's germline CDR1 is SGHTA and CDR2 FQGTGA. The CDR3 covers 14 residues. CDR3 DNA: TGTGCACGCGGGTTCCGAAACATGAACACTGAAGCTTTCTTT. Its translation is CARGFRNMNTEAFF. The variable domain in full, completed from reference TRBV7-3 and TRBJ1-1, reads GAGVSQTPSNKVTEKGKYVELRCDPISGHTALYWYRQSLGQGPEFLIYFQGTGAADDSGLPNDRFFAVRPEGSVSTLKIQRTERGDSAVYLCARGFRNMNTEAFFGQGTRLTVV.

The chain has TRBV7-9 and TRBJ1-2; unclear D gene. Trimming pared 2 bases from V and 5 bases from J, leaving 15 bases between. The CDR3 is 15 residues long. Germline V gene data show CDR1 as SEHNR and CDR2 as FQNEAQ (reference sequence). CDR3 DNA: TGTGCCAGCAGCTTACGGGATAACCCAATGTATGGCTACACCTTC. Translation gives CASSLRDNPMYGYTF.

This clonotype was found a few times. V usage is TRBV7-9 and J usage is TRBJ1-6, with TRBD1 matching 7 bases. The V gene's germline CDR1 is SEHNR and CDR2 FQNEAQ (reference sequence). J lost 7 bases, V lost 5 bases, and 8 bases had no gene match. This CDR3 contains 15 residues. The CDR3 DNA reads TGTGCCAGCAGCGGGCCGGGACAGACCAATTCACCCCTCCACTTT. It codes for CASSGPGQTNSPLHF.

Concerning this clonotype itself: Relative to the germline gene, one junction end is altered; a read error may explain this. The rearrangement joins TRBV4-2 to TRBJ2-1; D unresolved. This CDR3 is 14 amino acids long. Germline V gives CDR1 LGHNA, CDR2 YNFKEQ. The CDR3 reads CSSSQDAKNHEQFF. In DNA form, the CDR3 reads TGTTCCAGCAGCCAAGATGCTAAGAATCATGAGCAGTTCTTC.

The CDR3 protein is CASSERPTGTSSPHEQYF. In DNA, the CDR3 is TGTGCCAGCAGCGAACGACCCACCGGGACTTCGTCTCCCCACGAGCAGTACTTC. This chain connects TRBV7-6 to TRBJ2-7; possible D gene TRBD2, 6 bases. V dropped 5 bases and J dropped 5 bases, with 28 bases sitting between them. CDR1 and CDR2 from the germline V gene are SGHVS and FNYEAQ. There are 18 residues in the CDR3.

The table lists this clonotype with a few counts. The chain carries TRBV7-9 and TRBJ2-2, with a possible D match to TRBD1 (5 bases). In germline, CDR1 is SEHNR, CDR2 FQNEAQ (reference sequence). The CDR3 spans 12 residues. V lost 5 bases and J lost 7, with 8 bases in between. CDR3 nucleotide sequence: TGTGCCAGCAGCCCCCAGGGCGGGGAGCTGTTTTTT. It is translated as CASSPQGGELFF.

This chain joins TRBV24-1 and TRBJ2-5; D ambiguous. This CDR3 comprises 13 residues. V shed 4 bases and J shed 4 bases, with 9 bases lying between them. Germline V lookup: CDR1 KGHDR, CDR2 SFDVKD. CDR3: CATSEGWGETQYF. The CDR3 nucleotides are TGTGCCACCAGTGAAGGGTGGGGAGAGACCCAGTACTTC.